This T cell receptor (beta chain) was sequenced in a study of blood T cells in healthy people across ages. Comments on this clonotype: The antigen is unknown.

A sample-barcoded 5' primer and a J-beta primer mix were used in a second PCR of about 7 to 11 cycles. In TCRdb, the 5' RACE reads were re-called with MiXCR into one record per CDR3 protein. The profile covers over a million distinct CDR3 sequences, with almost 60% appearing a single time and 6.7% taken by the ten largest. The CDR3 totals 11 residues. Germline V gene sequence: CDR1 SGHTA, CDR2 FQGNSA. V was clipped by 7 bases and J by 0 bases, with 4 bases between them. The sample providers were healthy Caucasian people from Russia, aged roughly 6 to 90. Notes on the study in general: PBMCs were not sorted, which prevented a conclusive comparison of naive versus antigen-experienced cells. While age rose, TCR beta diversity per million T cells dropped in a roughly linear way. Across samples, TCR beta diversity tracked strongly with naive T cell percentage.

This chain connects TRBV7-2 to TRBJ2-7, with unresolved D. The sample consisted of blood. The TCR originated in a man younger than 35 in good health. The CDR3 spells CASINSYEQYF. The CDR3 DNA is TGTGCCAGCATCAACTCCTACGAGCAGTACTTC.